This T cell receptor (beta chain) was recorded in a study of beta chain features in type 1 diabetes. V was clipped by 8 bases and J by 1 base; unmatched bases: 2. The CDR3 has 13 residues. The germline CDR1 and CDR2 sequences are LNHDA and SQIVND (reference sequence). This clone was detected a few times. Its target is not known. Whole-study results and caveats: For cells with high TCR expression, cDNA sequencing could yield over-representation. TCRB rearrangement may or may not be influenced by HLA type; here this remained unresolved.

Reverse transcription of all isolated RNA meant that expressed TCRB transcripts were sequenced. Sequencing was performed with immunoSEQ multiplex PCR; in TCRdb, only in-frame clones are kept and a portion is missing. The profile shows some 150,000 clones, 6.9% of them singletons. This TCR was sampled from a woman in her 30s in good health. The chain has TRBV19 and TRBJ1-5, with TRBD1 matching over 7 bases. Specimen: central memory CD4+ T cells from blood. CDR3 loop: CASLGQSNQPQHF. The CDR3 region has the DNA TGTGCCAGTTTGGGACAGAGCAATCAGCCCCAGCATTTT.